These 25 T cell receptor beta chains share one sample of origin, sequenced in a study of cytomegalovirus exposure and HLA in healthy donors (dated by TCRdb to 2016 to 2017). Library preparation employed the immunoSEQ multiplex PCR assay. For the multiplex PCR, a mixture combining 60 forward primers for TCR Vbeta segments and 13 reverse primers for TCR Jbeta segments was used. Sourced from immuneACCESS, this table was stored by TCRdb with only in-frame sequences that have V and J called. A share of the clones is absent; for the studies checked, an unresolved V gene accounts for under half, and the remainder has no known explanation. This sample is represented by 100,000 to 120,000 clones; about an eighth of them were singletons. The ten largest account for roughly 15% of the sample. The sample comprised PBMCs. The receptors were gathered from a man aged 35-49 years in good health and CMV-seropositive.

V usage is TRBV6-1 and J usage is TRBJ2-1, with 9 bases that match TRBD2. Unmatched junction bases numbered 4, after V lost 1 base and J lost 6 bases. The germline V gene has CDR1 MNHNS and CDR2 SASEGT. The CDR3 is made up of 15 amino acids. This CDR3 reads CASSEEAGGPNEQFF. As DNA, the CDR3 is TGTGCCAGCAGTGAAGAAGCGGGAGGTCCCAATGAGCAGTTCTTC.

The sample holds a few counts of this clone. The chain has TRBV5-1 and TRBJ2-5; 14 bases line up with TRBD2. CDR3 length: 18 amino acids. Germline V gene data show CDR1 as SGHRS and CDR2 as YFSETQ. The trim removed 5 bases at V and 5 bases at J, leaving 14 bases unmatched. The CDR3 is CASSWGLAGAALEETQYF. The CDR3 DNA reads as TGCGCCAGCAGTTGGGGACTAGCGGGAGCGGCCTTAGAGGAGACCCAGTACTTC.

In this sample, this clone turned up a few times. This chain joins TRBV13 and TRBJ2-5; 11 bases are shared with TRBD1. Germline CDR1 PRHDT, CDR2 FYEKMQ (reference sequence). Unmatched junction bases numbered 7, after V lost 5 bases and J lost 5 bases. This CDR3 spans 15 amino acids. The CDR3 loop reads CASSPGQGAGETQYF. Written as DNA, the CDR3 is TGTGCCAGCAGCCCTGGACAGGGGGCGGGGGAGACCCAGTACTTC.

This clone showed up just a few times. The J gene is TRBJ2-2, the V gene TRBV9; D is undetermined. The CDR3 is 14 residues long. Germline V lookup: CDR1 SGDLS, CDR2 YYNGEE. V was shortened by 2 bases and J by 4 bases, with 9 bases between the two germline ends. DNA of the CDR3: TGTGCCAGCAGCGTCCAGTCAACCACCGGGGAGCTGTTTTTT. Residues: CASSVQSTTGELFF.

This clone turned up a few times. The chain links TRBV14 to TRBJ1-1, with 8 nucleotides matching TRBD1. CDR3 length equals 15 residues. Germline loops: CDR1 SGHDN, CDR2 FVKESK. Trimming took 5 bases from V and 1 from J; bases not matched to a gene: 6. Written as DNA, the CDR3 is TGTGCCAGCAGCGAAAGGACAGGGAAGAACACTGAAGCTTTCTTT. Translated: CASSERTGKNTEAFF.

This chain joins TRBV5-1 and TRBJ1-4; D remains ambiguous. V gave up 0 bases and J gave up 3 bases, with 15 bases separating them. The germline V gene encodes CDR1 SGHRS and CDR2 YFSETQ. The CDR3 sequence is 17 residues long. The CDR3 here is CASSLALTGKPNEKLFF. The CDR3 nucleotides read TGCGCCAGCAGCTTGGCCTTGACGGGGAAACCTAATGAAAAACTGTTTTTT.

This clone was observed many times. The chain has TRBV5-1 and TRBJ2-6, with D possibly matching TRBD1 (6 bases). This CDR3 contains 18 residues. From germline, CDR1 is SGHRS and CDR2 YFSETQ. Trimming stripped 3 bases from V and 0 bases from J, with 16 bases between. CDR3 amino acids: CASSSTGSQTSGANVLTF. The CDR3 region has the DNA TGCGCCAGCAGCTCCACAGGGTCTCAAACCTCTGGGGCCAACGTCCTGACTTTC.

The genes are TRBV4-1 and TRBJ2-3; TRBD2 matches 7 bases. This CDR3 spans 16 amino acids. The germline V gene has CDR1 MGHRA and CDR2 YSYEKL. V was pared by 2 bases and J by 2 bases, with 7 bases of the junction left unmatched. CDR3 DNA: TGCGCCAGCAGCCAATTCGGGGGAGGGTTCACAGATACGCAGTATTTT. Residues: CASSQFGGGFTDTQYF.

The chain is built from TRBV10-3 and TRBJ1-1, with D unclear. The CDR3 runs 13 residues. Trimming removed 6 bases at V and 2 bases at J, with 10 bases between. CDR1 is ENHRY, CDR2 SYGVKD, per germline. CDR3 residues: CAIREQPNTEAFF. DNA of the CDR3: TGTGCCATCAGGGAACAGCCCAACACTGAAGCTTTCTTT.

On this clone itself: The same CDR3 is also encoded by other DNA sequences in this sample. The V and J genes are TRBV7-2 and TRBJ2-3; 13 bases are shared with TRBD2. The CDR3 has 16 residues. Germline V CDR1 and CDR2: SGHTA, FQGNSA. Unmatched junction bases numbered 3, after V lost 5 bases and J lost 1 base. The chain's CDR3 is CASSLGLAGGTDTQYF. The CDR3, as DNA: TGTGCCAGCAGCCTCGGACTAGCGGGAGGCACAGATACGCAGTATTTT.

The chain carries TRBV7-6 and TRBJ2-6; weak D call: TRBD2 (6 bases). V was cut by 3 bases and J by 2 bases, with 11 bases left in between. The CDR3 runs to 16 residues. The V gene's germline CDR1 is SGHVS and CDR2 FNYEAQ. The CDR3 nucleotides read TGTGCCAGCAGCTTTGGGACTCTTACTGGGGCCAACGTCCTGACTTTC. Amino acids: CASSFGTLTGANVLTF.

This clone was recorded a few times. This sequence joins TRBV9 and TRBJ1-2, with D perhaps matching TRBD1 (5 bases). The CDR3 has 14 amino acids. V was pared by 0 bases and J by 7 bases, with 13 bases between. CDR1 and CDR2 (germline): SGDLS, YYNGEE. CDR3 coding DNA: TGTGCCAGCAGCGTAGAAGGGGTTAGGGGTGGCTACACCTTC. Translated: CASSVEGVRGGYTF.

V usage is TRBV5-6 and J usage is TRBJ2-7, with a weak D call TRBD2 (6 bases). CDR1 is SGHDT and CDR2 is YYEEEE in the germline V gene. The CDR3 runs to 14 residues. Trimming stripped 4 bases from V and 1 base from J, with 12 bases between. The DNA of the CDR3 is TGTGCCAGCAGCCAAAGCGGGCTTTCCTACGAGCAGTACTTC. Its translation is CASSQSGLSYEQYF.

This clone has just a few counts. This chain joins TRBV16 and TRBJ2-3; 7 positions agree with TRBD2. CDR1 is KGHSY and CDR2 is FQNENV in the germline V gene. CDR3 length: 16 amino acids. The junction had 6 bases not matched to a gene; V was cut back by 0 bases and J by 3 bases. The CDR3 nucleotides are TGTGCCAGCAGCCAATCTTGGGGGACTAATACAGATACGCAGTATTTT. Its translation: CASSQSWGTNTDTQYF.

This clone occurred a few times. The J gene is TRBJ1-2, the V gene TRBV14, with 7 bases aligning to TRBD1. V trimming: 1 base; J trimming: 7 bases; junction bases outside the gene matches: 6. The CDR3 extends over 14 amino acids. Germline CDR1 reads SGHDN; CDR2 reads FVKESK. The CDR3 here is CASSQAGGGRGYTF. The DNA for the CDR3 is TGTGCCAGCAGCCAAGCAGGGGGAGGACGTGGCTACACCTTC.

This clone has only a few counts. The chain recombines TRBV19 with TRBJ2-1, with 9 nucleotides matching TRBD2. Germline V lookup: CDR1 LNHDA, CDR2 SQIVND (reference sequence). The CDR3 is made up of 16 amino acids. V shed 3 bases and J 4 bases; nucleotides not matched to a gene: 7. The CDR3 reads CASSIAAGGFYNEQFF. CDR3 in DNA: TGTGCCAGTAGTATCGCAGCGGGAGGATTTTACAATGAGCAGTTCTTC.

With respect to this clone: The CDR3 does not close with the conserved phenylalanine or tryptophan, likely indicating a read error. The DNA is omitted, as the CDR3 cannot be located on it reliably, and the CDR3 follows TCRdb's listing. The V gene is TRBV19, the J gene TRBJ2-7; the listed D gene, TRBD2, was not tested against the DNA. CDR1 and CDR2 (germline): LNHDA, SQIVND (reference sequence). Ends included, the CDR3 has 14 residues. CDR3 protein: CASSPLAYHYEKYL.

In this sample, this clone turned up a few times. This chain uses TRBV5-1 with TRBJ2-1; 8 nucleotides align to TRBD2. CDR1 and CDR2 from the germline V gene are SGHRS and YFSETQ. There are 15 residues in the CDR3. The V segment lost 5 bases and the J segment 1 base; nucleotides outside the gene matches: 5. The CDR3 region has the DNA TGCGCCAGCAGGTTTTCGGGAGGGTCCTACAATGAGCAGTTCTTC. Translating gives CASRFSGGSYNEQFF.

This clone was seen a handful of times. V and J are TRBV6-5 and TRBJ1-1; perhaps TRBD1 as D (5 bases). Deletions cut 0 bases from V and 0 bases from J, with 8 bases between. The CDR3 contains 15 residues. Germline V gene data show CDR1 as MNHEY and CDR2 as SVGAGI. The CDR3 nucleotides read TGTGCCAGCAGTTACTCGACAGCCATGAACACTGAAGCTTTCTTT. This encodes CASSYSTAMNTEAFF.

In DNA form, the CDR3 reads TGTGCCAGCAGCTTAGTAGGATTTCGGGGTAGTAATGAGCAGTTCTTC. Translation: CASSLVGFRGSNEQFF. The chain is built from TRBV7-8 and TRBJ2-1; perhaps TRBD2 as D (5 bases). Germline assignment: CDR1 SGHVS and CDR2 FQNEAQ. Trimming pared 1 base from V and 7 bases from J, leaving 17 bases between. This CDR3 is 16 amino acids long.

The genes are TRBV2 and TRBJ2-2, with TRBD2 identical over 7 bases. CDR3 length equals 14 residues. Germline assignment: CDR1 SNHLY and CDR2 FYNNEI. V trimming: 7 bases; J trimming: 5 bases; junction bases outside the gene matches: 7. CDR3 bases: TGTGCCAGCACGAAGACTAGCAAGACCGGGGAGCTGTTTTTT. This sequence encodes CASTKTSKTGELFF.

There are many counts of this clone. V and J are TRBV5-6 and TRBJ1-1, with a weak D call TRBD1 (5 bases). CDR1 and CDR2 from the germline V gene are SGHDT and YYEEEE. V gave up 1 base and J gave up 1 base, with 14 bases separating them. This CDR3 region has 16 residues. CDR3 amino acids: CASSLYPGSGNTEAFF. The CDR3 DNA is TGTGCCAGCAGCTTGTATCCAGGGTCGGGGAACACTGAAGCTTTCTTT. Based on the CDR3 plus reference TRBV5-6 and TRBJ1-1, the full variable domain is DAGVTQSPTHLIKTRGQQVTLRCSPKSGHDTVSWYQQALGQGPQFIFQYYEEEERQRGNFPDRFSGHQFPNYSSELNVNALLLGDSALYLCASSLYPGSGNTEAFFGQGTRLTVV.

The chain carries TRBV27 and TRBJ2-7; D perhaps matches TRBD1 (5 bases). The CDR3 has 16 amino acids. Germline values: CDR1 MNHEY, CDR2 SMNVEV (reference sequence). Deletions cut 7 bases from V and 5 bases from J, with 24 bases between. CDR3 amino acids: CASTLYAQGRRNEQYF. The CDR3 DNA sequence: TGTGCCAGCACCCTTTATGCCCAGGGTCGGCGGAACGAGCAGTACTTC.

This clone came up a few times. The CDR3 DNA is TGCGCCAGCAGCTTGGACAGACCTTCCTACGAGCAGTACTTC. Amino acid sequence: CASSLDRPSYEQYF. The V and J genes are TRBV5-1 and TRBJ2-7; D remains ambiguous. CDR1 is SGHRS, CDR2 YFSETQ, per germline. The CDR3 spans 14 residues. Trimming took 0 bases from V and 1 from J, leaving 8 bases between them.

A few counts support this clone. This chain connects TRBV10-3 to TRBJ1-4, with 9 bases matching TRBD1. V gave up 3 bases and J gave up 7 bases; unmatched junction bases: 6. The CDR3 is made up of 15 amino acids. Germline CDR1 and CDR2: ENHRY and SYGVKD. CDR3 amino acids: CAISDTLTGGEKLFF. The CDR3 nucleotides read TGTGCCATCAGTGATACACTGACAGGGGGTGAAAAACTGTTTTTT.